This T cell receptor beta chain originates from a study of T cell repertoires in cytomegalovirus infection. Study-level background: CMV infection plus the matching HLA type was flagged by public TCR beta signatures.

Details on this clonotype: What it binds is not known.

One entry per CDR3 protein results from TCRdb running MiXCR on the reads. The sample lists about 900,000 distinct CDR3 sequences; roughly 30% were seen once. Study observations and caveats: HLA-C-restricted CMV-specific TCR beta clonotypes were dominant in the ex vivo response. Individuals carrying CMV plus the relevant HLA were identified by cumulative frequency of public TCR beta families.

The CDR3 sequence is 14 residues long. V shed 5 bases and J 4 bases; nucleotides not matched to a gene: 5. CDR1 SGHVS and CDR2 FNYEAQ come from the germline V gene. The TCR was taken from a human donor in good health (CMV status not recorded). Some clones in this sample may be carry-over from other donors' samples. The input for sequencing was cultured CD8+ T cells from PBMCs, taken from culture after CMV antigen stimulation. The chain has TRBV7-6 and TRBJ2-5; TRBD2 agrees at 9 bases. DNA for the CDR3: TGTGCCAGCAGCCGGGGACTAGCAGGAGAGACCCAGTACTTC. Amino acids: CASSRGLAGETQYF.